This T cell receptor beta chain was sequenced for a study of cytomegalovirus exposure and HLA in healthy donors. Findings and caveats of the study: Subsequent analysis showed first-cohort TCR clusters tending to co-occur in roughly 130 validation repertoires.

TCRdb's table, derived via immunoSEQ multiplex PCR, lists solely in-frame clones and lacks some. The repertoire holds 120,000 to 150,000 clones, with roughly 87% as singletons. Comment on this clone: Its antigen is not known.

This TCR was recovered from a man in his late teens or twenties in good health and CMV-seropositive. Sequencing used PBMCs.

In DNA form, the CDR3 reads TGTGCCTGGAGTCAAGGGGAAGCCGGGGAGCTGTTTTTT. It encodes CAWSQGEAGELFF. V gene TRBV30 combines with J gene TRBJ2-2, with TRBD1 as a possible D gene (5 bases). The germline gives CDR1 GTSNPN, CDR2 SVGIG (reference sequence). Deletions cut 2 bases from V and 6 bases from J, with 10 bases between. This CDR3 spans 13 amino acids.